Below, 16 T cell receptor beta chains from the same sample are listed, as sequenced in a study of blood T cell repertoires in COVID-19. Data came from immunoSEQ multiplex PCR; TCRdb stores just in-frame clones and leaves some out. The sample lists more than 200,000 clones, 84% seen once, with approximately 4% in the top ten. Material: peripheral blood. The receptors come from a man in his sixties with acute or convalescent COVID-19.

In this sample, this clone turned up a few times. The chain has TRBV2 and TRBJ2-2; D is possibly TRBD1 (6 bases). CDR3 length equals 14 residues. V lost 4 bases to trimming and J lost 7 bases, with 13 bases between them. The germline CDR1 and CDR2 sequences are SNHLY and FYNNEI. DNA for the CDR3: TGTGCCAGCAGTGCACAGGGATTCGGCGGGGAGCTGTTTTTT. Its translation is CASSAQGFGGELFF.

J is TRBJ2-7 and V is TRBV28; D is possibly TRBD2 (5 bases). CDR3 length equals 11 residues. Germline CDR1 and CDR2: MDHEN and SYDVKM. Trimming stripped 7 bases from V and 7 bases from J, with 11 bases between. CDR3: CASTVPGEQYF. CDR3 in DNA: TGTGCCAGCACAGTACCGGGGGAGCAGTACTTC.

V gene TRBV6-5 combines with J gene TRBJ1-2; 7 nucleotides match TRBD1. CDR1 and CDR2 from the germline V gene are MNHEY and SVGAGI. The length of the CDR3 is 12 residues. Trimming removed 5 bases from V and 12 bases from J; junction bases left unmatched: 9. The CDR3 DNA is TGTGCCAGCAGTCCCAACAGGGGAGGCAACACCTTC. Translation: CASSPNRGGNTF.

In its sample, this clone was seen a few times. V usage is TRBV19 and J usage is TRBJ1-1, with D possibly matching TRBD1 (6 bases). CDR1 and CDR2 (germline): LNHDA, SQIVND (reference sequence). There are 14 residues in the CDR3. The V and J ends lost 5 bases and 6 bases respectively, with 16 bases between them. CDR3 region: CASSAAGAVAEAFF. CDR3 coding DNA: TGTGCCAGTAGTGCCGCGGGGGCTGTCGCTGAAGCTTTCTTT.

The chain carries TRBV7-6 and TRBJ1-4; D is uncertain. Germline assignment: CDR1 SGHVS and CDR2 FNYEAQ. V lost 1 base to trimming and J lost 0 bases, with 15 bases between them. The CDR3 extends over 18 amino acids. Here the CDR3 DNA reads TGTGCCAGCAGCTTAGTGGCAGGTGGATCTGCAACTAATGAAAAACTGTTTTTT. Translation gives CASSLVAGGSATNEKLFF. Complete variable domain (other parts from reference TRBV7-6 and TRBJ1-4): GAGVSQSPRYKVTKRGQDVALRCDPISGHVSLYWYRQALGQGPEFLTYFNYEAQQDKSGLPNDRFSAERPEGSISTLTIQRTEQRDSAMYRCASSLVAGGSATNEKLFFGSGTQLSVL.

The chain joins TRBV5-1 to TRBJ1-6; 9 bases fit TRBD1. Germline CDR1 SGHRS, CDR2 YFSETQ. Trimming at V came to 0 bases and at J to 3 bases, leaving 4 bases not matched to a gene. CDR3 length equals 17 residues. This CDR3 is CASSLAGTGIYNSPLHF. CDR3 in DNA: TGCGCCAGCAGCTTGGCCGGGACAGGGATCTATAATTCACCCCTCCACTTT.

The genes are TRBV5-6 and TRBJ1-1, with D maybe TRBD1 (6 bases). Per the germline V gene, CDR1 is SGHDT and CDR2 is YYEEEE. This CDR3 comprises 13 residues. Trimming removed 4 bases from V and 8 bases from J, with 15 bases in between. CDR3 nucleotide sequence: TGTGCCAGCAGCCCGGGACACCTCTTCGAAGCTTTCTTT. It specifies CASSPGHLFEAFF.

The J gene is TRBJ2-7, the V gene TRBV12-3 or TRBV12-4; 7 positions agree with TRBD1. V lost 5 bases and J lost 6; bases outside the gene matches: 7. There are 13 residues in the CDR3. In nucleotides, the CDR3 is TGTGCCAGCAGTCTGACAGGGTTCGCCGAGCAGTACTTC. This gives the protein CASSLTGFAEQYF.

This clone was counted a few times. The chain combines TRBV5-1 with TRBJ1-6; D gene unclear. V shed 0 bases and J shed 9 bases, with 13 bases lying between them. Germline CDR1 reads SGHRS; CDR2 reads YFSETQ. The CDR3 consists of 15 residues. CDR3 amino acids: CASSLEAPQISPLHF. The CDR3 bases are TGCGCCAGCAGCTTGGAAGCGCCCCAGATTTCACCCCTCCACTTT.

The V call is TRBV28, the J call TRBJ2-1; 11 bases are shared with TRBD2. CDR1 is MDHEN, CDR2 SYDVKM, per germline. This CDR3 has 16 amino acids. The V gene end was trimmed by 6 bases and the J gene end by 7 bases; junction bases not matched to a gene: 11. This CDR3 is CASRPTTSGRVNEQFF. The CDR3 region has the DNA TGTGCCAGCAGACCTACAACTAGCGGGAGAGTTAATGAGCAGTTCTTC. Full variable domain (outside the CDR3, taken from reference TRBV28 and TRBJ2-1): DVKVTQSSRYLVKRTGEKVFLECVQDMDHENMFWYRQDPGLGLRLIYFSYDVKMKEKGDIPEGYSVSREKKERFSLILESASTNQTSMYLCASRPTTSGRVNEQFFGPGTRLTVL.

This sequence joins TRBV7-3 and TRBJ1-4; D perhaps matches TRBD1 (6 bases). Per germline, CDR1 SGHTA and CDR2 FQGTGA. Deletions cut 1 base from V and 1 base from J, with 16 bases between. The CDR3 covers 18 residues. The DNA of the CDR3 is TGTGCCAGCAGCTTAAGGGGGCGTGGGTTTGGAACTAATGAAAAACTGTTTTTT. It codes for CASSLRGRGFGTNEKLFF.

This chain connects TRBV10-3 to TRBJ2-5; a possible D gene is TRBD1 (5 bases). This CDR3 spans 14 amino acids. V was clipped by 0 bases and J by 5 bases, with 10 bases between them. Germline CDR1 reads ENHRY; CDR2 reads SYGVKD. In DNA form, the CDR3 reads TGTGCCATCAGTGAGTCGGCCAGGGTGGAGACCCAGTACTTC. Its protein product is CAISESARVETQYF.

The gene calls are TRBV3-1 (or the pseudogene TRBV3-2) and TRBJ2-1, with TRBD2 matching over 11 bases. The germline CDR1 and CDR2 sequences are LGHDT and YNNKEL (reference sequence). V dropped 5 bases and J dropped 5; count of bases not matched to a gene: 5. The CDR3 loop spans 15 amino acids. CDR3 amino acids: CASSDTSGGHNEQFF. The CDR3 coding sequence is TGTGCCAGCAGCGATACTAGCGGGGGTCACAATGAGCAGTTCTTC.

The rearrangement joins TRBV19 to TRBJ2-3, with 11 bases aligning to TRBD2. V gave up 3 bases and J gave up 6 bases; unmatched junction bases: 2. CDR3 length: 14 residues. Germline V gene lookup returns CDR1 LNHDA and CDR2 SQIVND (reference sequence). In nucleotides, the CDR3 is TGTGCCAGTAGTATTAGCGGGGGGGTGGATACGCAGTATTTT. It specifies CASSISGGVDTQYF.

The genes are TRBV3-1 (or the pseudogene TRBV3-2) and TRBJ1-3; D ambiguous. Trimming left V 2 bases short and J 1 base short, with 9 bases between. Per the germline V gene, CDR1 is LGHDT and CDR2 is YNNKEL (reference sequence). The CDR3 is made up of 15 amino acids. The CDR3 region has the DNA TGTGCCAGCAGCCAAACGATACAGTCTGGAAACACCATATATTTT. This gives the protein CASSQTIQSGNTIYF.

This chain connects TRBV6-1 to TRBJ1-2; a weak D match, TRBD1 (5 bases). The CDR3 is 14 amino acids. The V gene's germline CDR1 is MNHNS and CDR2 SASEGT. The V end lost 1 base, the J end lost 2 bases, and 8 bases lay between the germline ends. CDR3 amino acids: CASSEDGGNYGYTF. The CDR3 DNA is TGTGCCAGCAGTGAAGATGGGGGGAACTATGGCTACACCTTC.